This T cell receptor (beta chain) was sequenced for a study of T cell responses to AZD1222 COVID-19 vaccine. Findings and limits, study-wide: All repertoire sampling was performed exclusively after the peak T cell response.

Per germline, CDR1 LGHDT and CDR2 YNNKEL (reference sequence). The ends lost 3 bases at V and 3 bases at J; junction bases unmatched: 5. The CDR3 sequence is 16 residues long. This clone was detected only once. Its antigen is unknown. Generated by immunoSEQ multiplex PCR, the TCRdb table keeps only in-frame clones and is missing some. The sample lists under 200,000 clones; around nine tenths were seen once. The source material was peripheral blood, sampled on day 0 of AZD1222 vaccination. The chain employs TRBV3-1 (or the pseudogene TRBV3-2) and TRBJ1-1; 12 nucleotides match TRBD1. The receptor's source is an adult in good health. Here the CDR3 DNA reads TGTGCCAGCAGCCAGGCCGGGACAGGGGGCCACACTGAAGCTTTCTTT. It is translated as CASSQAGTGGHTEAFF.